These 15 T cell receptor beta chains were sequenced from one sample in a study of blood T cells in healthy people across ages. The second PCR ran roughly 7 to 11 cycles with a sample-barcoded 5' primer and J-beta primers. TCRdb recomputed calls from the 5' RACE reads with MiXCR, one row per CDR3 protein. The table records over 600,000 distinct CDR3 sequences, roughly three fifths of them present only once. The specimen sequenced was blood. The source is a man aged 35 to 55 in good health.

The sample holds a few counts of this clonotype. The CDR3 here is CASSFGRERYEQYF. The CDR3 DNA is TGTGCCAGCAGTTTCGGGCGGGAGCGATACGAGCAGTACTTC. The chain recombines TRBV12-3 or TRBV12-4 with TRBJ2-7, with TRBD2 matching 7 bases. The CDR3 runs to 14 residues. After removal of 3 bases from V and 4 bases from J, the junction contained 6 bases not matched to a gene.

The chain is built from TRBV5-1 and TRBJ2-3, with 8 bases matching TRBD2. Germline lookup yields CDR1 SGHRS and CDR2 YFSETQ. This CDR3 contains 16 residues. V lost 4 bases, J lost 3 bases, and 10 bases stayed unmatched. The CDR3 loop is CASSGDSGVRTDTQYF. In DNA, the CDR3 is TGCGCCAGCAGCGGCGATAGCGGGGTACGAACAGATACGCAGTATTTT.

The V call is TRBV6-2 or TRBV6-3, the J call TRBJ2-1, with 15 bases aligning to TRBD2. The J segment lost 12 bases and the V segment lost 0 bases, leaving 18 bases of the junction unmatched. This CDR3 is 20 amino acids long. Germline values: CDR1 MNHEY, CDR2 SVGEGT. CDR3 sequence (DNA): TGTGCCAGCAGTTACTCTAAACCGGGACTAGCGGGAGGCCATGGGGAGACGCAGTTCTTC. Encoded protein: CASSYSKPGLAGGHGETQFF.

Comments on this clonotype: Without the conserved terminal phenylalanine or tryptophan, this CDR3 likely stems from a read error. Written as DNA, the CDR3 is TGCAGTGCTCGAAGGTGGGACAGCCAAGAGACCCAGTACTGC. Translation: CSARRWDSQETQYC. The chain links TRBV20-1 to TRBJ2-5; 7 nucleotides align to TRBD1. Looked up from germline, CDR1 is DFQATT and CDR2 is SNEGSKA (reference sequence). The CDR3 spans 14 residues. Trimming took 5 bases from V and 1 from J; bases not matched to a gene: 7.

This clonotype has just a few counts. The chain links TRBV20-1 to TRBJ2-3; D gene ambiguous. This CDR3 spans 17 amino acids. Trimming stripped 0 bases from V and 0 bases from J, with 16 bases between. Per the germline V gene, CDR1 is DFQATT and CDR2 is SNEGSKA (reference sequence). CDR3 in amino acids: CSARDLRSGSSTDTQYF. CDR3 DNA sequence: TGCAGTGCTAGAGACCTGCGGTCCGGGTCCAGCACAGATACGCAGTATTTT.

The CDR3 DNA reads TGCAGTGCTAGAGGATATACCGGGACTAGCGCTCCAGATACGCAGTATTTT. Amino acids: CSARGYTGTSAPDTQYF. The chain has TRBV20-1 and TRBJ2-3; TRBD2 matches 10 bases. V lost 1 base, J lost 4 bases, and 11 bases stayed unmatched. The CDR3 sequence is 17 residues long. Germline V gene sequence: CDR1 DFQATT, CDR2 SNEGSKA (reference sequence).

This clonotype was picked up a small number of times. This CDR3 is CASSLALPYQDRVNEQFF. CDR3 DNA: TGTGCCAGCAGCTTAGCTCTGCCCTACCAGGACAGGGTAAATGAGCAGTTCTTC. This sequence joins TRBV7-8 and TRBJ2-1; 8 bases fit TRBD1. The CDR3 covers 18 residues. Germline lookup yields CDR1 SGHVS and CDR2 FQNEAQ. Unmatched junction bases numbered 14, after V lost 0 bases and J lost 7 bases.

In its sample, this clonotype was seen a few times. This chain joins TRBV12-3 or TRBV12-4 and TRBJ1-2, with 7 bases aligning to TRBD1. V was pared by 6 bases and J by 6 bases, with 7 bases of the junction left unmatched. The CDR3 has 13 residues. The CDR3 loop reads CASSIDRVDGYTF. The CDR3 DNA reads as TGTGCCAGCAGCATCGACAGGGTGGATGGCTACACCTTC.

This chain links TRBV4-1 with TRBJ2-4; TRBD1 is a possible D gene (5 bases). In germline, CDR1 is MGHRA, CDR2 YSYEKL. The CDR3 consists of 13 residues. Trimming pared 6 bases from V and 15 bases from J, leaving 21 bases between. CDR3 region: CASRPQGVNERYF. In DNA form, the CDR3 reads TGCGCCAGCAGGCCCCAGGGTGTAAACGAGCGGTACTTC.

The gene calls are TRBV3-1 and TRBJ2-1; 8 bases line up with TRBD2. Germline V gene lookup returns CDR1 LGHDT and CDR2 YNNKEL (reference sequence). The CDR3 contains 15 residues. The junction had 8 bases not matched to a gene; V was cut back by 2 bases and J by 8 bases. The CDR3 is CASSQTGGPGDEQFF. The CDR3 DNA reads TGTGCCAGCAGCCAAACGGGAGGGCCTGGCGATGAGCAGTTCTTC.

V and J are TRBV7-2 and TRBJ2-7, with TRBD2 matching over 10 bases. The junction had 13 bases not matched to a gene; V was cut back by 1 base and J by 4 bases. The CDR3 runs 18 residues. CDR1 SGHTA and CDR2 FQGNSA come from the germline V gene. The CDR3 nucleotides read TGTGCCAGCAGCTTAGAACTCCCCGCTAGCGGGAGTTCGTACGAGCAGTACTTC. Protein: CASSLELPASGSSYEQYF.

This clonotype was counted many times. V and J are TRBV7-2 and TRBJ2-1; TRBD2 matches at 7 bases. The germline CDR1 and CDR2 sequences are SGHTA and FQGNSA. This CDR3 spans 15 amino acids. V dropped 1 base and J dropped 8; count of bases not matched to a gene: 8. CDR3 region: CASSLGGRYIDEQFF. The DNA of the CDR3 is TGTGCCAGCAGCTTAGGCGGGAGATATATTGATGAGCAGTTCTTC.

The table lists this clonotype with a few counts. The V call is TRBV29-1, the J call TRBJ2-5; D is possibly TRBD1 (6 bases). The CDR3 runs to 18 residues. Germline lookup yields CDR1 SQVTM and CDR2 ANQGSEA. Trimming removed 3 bases at V and 1 base at J, with 24 bases between. The CDR3 DNA follows: TGCAGCGTTGATAACCTCCAGCTCCCCAGGGGTGGCCAAGAGACCCAGTACTTC. Residues: CSVDNLQLPRGGQETQYF.

CDR3: CASSLDDTQYF. CDR3 bases: TGTGCCAGCAGCTTGGACGATACGCAGTATTTT. This chain connects TRBV5-5 to TRBJ2-3; no definite D call. This CDR3 is 11 amino acids long. V lost 0 bases and J lost 6, with 2 bases in between. CDR1 is SGHKS and CDR2 is YYEKEE in the germline V gene (reference sequence).

V usage is TRBV20-1 and J usage is TRBJ2-6, with D uncertain. CDR3 size: 12 residues. Germline values: CDR1 DFQATT, CDR2 SNEGSKA (reference sequence). Trimming removed 4 bases at V and 2 bases at J, with 3 bases between. CDR3 amino acids: CSAKPGANVLTF. CDR3 DNA: TGCAGTGCTAAACCTGGGGCCAACGTCCTGACTTTC.